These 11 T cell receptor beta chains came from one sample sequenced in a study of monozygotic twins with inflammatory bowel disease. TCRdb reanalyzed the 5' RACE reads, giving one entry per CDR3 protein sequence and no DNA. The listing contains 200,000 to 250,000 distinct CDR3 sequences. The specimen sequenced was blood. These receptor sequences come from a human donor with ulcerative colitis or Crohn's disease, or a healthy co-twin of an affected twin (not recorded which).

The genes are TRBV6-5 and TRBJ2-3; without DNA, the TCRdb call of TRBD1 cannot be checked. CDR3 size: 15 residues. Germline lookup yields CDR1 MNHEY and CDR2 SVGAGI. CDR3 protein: CASSFDRGGTDTQYF.

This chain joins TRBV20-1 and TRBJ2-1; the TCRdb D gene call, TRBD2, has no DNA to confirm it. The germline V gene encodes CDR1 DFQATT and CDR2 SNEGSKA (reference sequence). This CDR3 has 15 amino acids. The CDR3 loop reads CSAEPGTSGLGEQFF.

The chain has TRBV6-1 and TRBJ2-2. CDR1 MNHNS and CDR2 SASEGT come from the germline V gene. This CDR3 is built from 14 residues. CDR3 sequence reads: CASRKEPATGELFF.

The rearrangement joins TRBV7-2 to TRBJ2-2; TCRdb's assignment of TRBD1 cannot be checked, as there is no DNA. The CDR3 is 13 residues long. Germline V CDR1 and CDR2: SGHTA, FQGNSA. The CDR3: CASTWDGTGELFF.

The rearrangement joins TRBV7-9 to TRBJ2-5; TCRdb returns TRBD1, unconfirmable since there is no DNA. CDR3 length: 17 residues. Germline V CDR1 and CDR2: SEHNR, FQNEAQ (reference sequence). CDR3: CASSLASGQGARETQYF. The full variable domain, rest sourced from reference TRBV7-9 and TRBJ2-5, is DTGVSQNPRHKITKRGQNVTFRCDPISEHNRLYWYRQTLGQGPEFLTYFQNEAQLEKSRLLSDRFSAERPKGSFSTLEIQRTEQGDSAMYLCASSLASGQGARETQYFGPGTRLLVL.

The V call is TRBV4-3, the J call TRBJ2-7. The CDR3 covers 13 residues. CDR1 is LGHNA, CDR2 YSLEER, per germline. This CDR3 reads CASSQGLLYEQYF.

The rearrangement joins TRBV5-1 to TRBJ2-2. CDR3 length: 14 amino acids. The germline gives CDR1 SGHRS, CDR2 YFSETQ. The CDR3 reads CASSFQVYTGELFF. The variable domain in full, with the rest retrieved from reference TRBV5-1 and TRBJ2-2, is KAGVTQTPRYLIKTRGQQVTLSCSPISGHRSVSWYQQTPGQGLQFLFEYFSETQRNKGNFPGRFSGRQFSNSRSEMNVSTLELGDSALYLCASSFQVYTGELFFGEGSRLTVL.

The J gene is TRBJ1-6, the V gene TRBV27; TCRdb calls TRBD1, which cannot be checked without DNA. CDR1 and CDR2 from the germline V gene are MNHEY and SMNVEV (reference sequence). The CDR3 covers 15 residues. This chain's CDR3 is CASSNRDSYNSPLHF.

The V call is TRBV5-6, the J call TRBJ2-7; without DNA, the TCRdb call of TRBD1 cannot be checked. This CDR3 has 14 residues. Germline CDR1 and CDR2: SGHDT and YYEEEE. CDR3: CASSFYHREYEQYF.

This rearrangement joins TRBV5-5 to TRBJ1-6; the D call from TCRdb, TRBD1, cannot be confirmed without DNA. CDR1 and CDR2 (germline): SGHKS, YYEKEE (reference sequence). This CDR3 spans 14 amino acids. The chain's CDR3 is CASSVTGGGSPLHF.

CDR3 residues: CASSHGSRQYF. The chain recombines TRBV6-5 with TRBJ2-7. The CDR3 has 11 amino acids. CDR1 is MNHEY, CDR2 SVGAGI, per germline.